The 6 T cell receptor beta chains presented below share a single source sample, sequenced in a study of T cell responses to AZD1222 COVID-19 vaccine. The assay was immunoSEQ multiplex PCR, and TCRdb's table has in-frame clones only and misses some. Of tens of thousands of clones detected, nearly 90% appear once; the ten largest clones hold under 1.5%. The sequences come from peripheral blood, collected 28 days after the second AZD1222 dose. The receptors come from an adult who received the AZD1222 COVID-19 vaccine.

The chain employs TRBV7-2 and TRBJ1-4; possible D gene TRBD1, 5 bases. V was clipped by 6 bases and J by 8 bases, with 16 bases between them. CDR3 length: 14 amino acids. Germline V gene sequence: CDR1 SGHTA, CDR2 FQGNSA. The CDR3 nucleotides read TGTGCCAGCAGGCCAGGGTCCGGAGGAGAAAAACTGTTTTTT. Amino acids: CASRPGSGGEKLFF.

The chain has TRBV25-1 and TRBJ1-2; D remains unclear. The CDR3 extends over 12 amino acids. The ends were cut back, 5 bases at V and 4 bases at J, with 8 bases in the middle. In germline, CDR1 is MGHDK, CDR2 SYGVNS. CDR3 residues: CASSYFGYGYTF. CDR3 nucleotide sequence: TGTGCCAGCAGTTACTTTGGCTATGGCTACACCTTC.

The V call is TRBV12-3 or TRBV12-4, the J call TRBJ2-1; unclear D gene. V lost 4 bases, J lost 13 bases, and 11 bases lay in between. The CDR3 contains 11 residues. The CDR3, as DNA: TGTGCCAGCAGTTCCCGTACATATCAGTTCTTC. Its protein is CASSSRTYQFF.

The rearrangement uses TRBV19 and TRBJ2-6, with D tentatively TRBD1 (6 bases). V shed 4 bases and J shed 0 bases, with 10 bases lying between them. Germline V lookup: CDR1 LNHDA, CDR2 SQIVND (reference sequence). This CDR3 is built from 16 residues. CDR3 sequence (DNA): TGTGCCAGTAGTAGGGACATCCTCTCTGGGGCCAACGTCCTGACTTTC. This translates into CASSRDILSGANVLTF.

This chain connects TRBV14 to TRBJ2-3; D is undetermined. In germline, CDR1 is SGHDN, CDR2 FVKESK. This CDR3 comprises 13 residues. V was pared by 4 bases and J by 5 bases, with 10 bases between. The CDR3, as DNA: TGTGCCAGCAGCCGCTCGCAGGAAGATACGCAGTATTTT. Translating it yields CASSRSQEDTQYF.

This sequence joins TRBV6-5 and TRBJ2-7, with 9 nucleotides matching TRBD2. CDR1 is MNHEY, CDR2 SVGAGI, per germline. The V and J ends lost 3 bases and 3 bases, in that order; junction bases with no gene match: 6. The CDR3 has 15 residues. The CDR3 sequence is CASSYPQREVYEQYF. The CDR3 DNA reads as TGTGCCAGCAGTTATCCACAGCGGGAGGTCTACGAGCAGTACTTC.